A single sample gave rise to the 17 T cell receptor beta chains below, sequenced in a study of T cells after yellow fever vaccination. TCRdb re-analysed the 5' RACE reads in MiXCR, keeping a single row per CDR3 protein. Here the sample spans approximately 600,000 distinct CDR3 sequences, over 9% being singletons. The sample in question was PBMCs, obtained on the day of the yellow fever booster vaccination. The receptors were sampled from a man aged 25 to 45 who received the YFV17D yellow fever vaccine.

This clonotype was detected many times. This chain connects TRBV27 to TRBJ2-1; D not resolved. V lost 2 bases and J lost 0, with 8 bases in between. Germline CDR1 reads MNHEY; CDR2 reads SMNVEV (reference sequence). The CDR3 has 15 amino acids. The CDR3 DNA sequence: TGTGCCAGCAGTTTAAAGGTGGGCTCCTACAATGAGCAGTTCTTC. It is translated as CASSLKVGSYNEQFF.

This CDR3 is CATSDSYRTNYGYTF. The CDR3 bases are TGTGCCACCAGTGATTCGTACAGAACTAACTATGGCTACACCTTC. This chain uses TRBV24-1 with TRBJ1-2; D gene uncertain. The CDR3 is 15 amino acids. The V gene lost 2 bases and the J gene lost 0 bases, with 9 bases spanning the gap. Germline CDR1 and CDR2: KGHDR and SFDVKD.

Only a few counts were recorded for this clonotype. The chain joins TRBV18 to TRBJ1-5; TRBD1 agrees at 7 bases. The CDR3 runs 17 residues. CDR1 and CDR2 from the germline V gene are KGHSH and LQKENI. V shed 0 bases, J shed 2 bases, and the junction held 7 bases outside the gene matches. The CDR3 protein is CASSPPQGNKGNQPQHF. In DNA form, the CDR3 reads TGTGCCAGCTCACCACCACAGGGGAATAAGGGCAATCAGCCCCAGCATTTT.

With respect to this clonotype: This may arise from a read error, as a much more abundant clone is one base away. The V gene is TRBV7-9, the J gene TRBJ2-2, with no clear D. The germline V gene has CDR1 SEHNR and CDR2 FQNEAQ (reference sequence). V lost 5 bases and J lost 6, with 1 base in between. The CDR3 is 10 residues long. CDR3 amino acids: CASSAGELFF. In nucleotides, the CDR3 is TGTGCCAGCAGCGCCGGGGAGCTGTTTTTT.

In this sample, this clonotype turned up a few times. V usage is TRBV5-1 and J usage is TRBJ2-1; D unresolved. CDR1 is SGHRS and CDR2 is YFSETQ in the germline V gene. The CDR3 is 15 amino acids. V was trimmed by 0 bases and J by 2 bases, leaving 9 bases between them. The CDR3 reads CASSLGGKPYNEQFF. The CDR3 DNA reads as TGCGCCAGCAGCTTGGGGGGAAAGCCCTACAATGAGCAGTTCTTC.

J is TRBJ1-6 and V is TRBV5-1, with unresolved D. This CDR3 is 14 amino acids long. In germline, CDR1 is SGHRS, CDR2 YFSETQ. Trimming stripped 3 bases from V and 6 bases from J, with 10 bases between. CDR3 nucleotide sequence: TGCGCCAGCAGCTCGGATCCCGGTAATTCACCCCTCCACTTT. Its protein is CASSSDPGNSPLHF.

The chain has TRBV7-2 and TRBJ2-2, with no clear D. Germline V gene sequence: CDR1 SGHTA, CDR2 FQGNSA. V was cut by 2 bases and J by 1 base, with 5 bases left in between. The length of the CDR3 is 14 residues. Here the CDR3 reads CASSLQLNTGELFF. In nucleotides, the CDR3 is TGTGCCAGCAGCTTACAGCTGAACACCGGGGAGCTGTTTTTT.

This clonotype has ten or more counts. CDR3: CASQSQTDTEAFF. The CDR3 region has the DNA TGCGCCAGCCAATCCCAGACGGACACTGAAGCTTTCTTT. The chain carries TRBV5-1 and TRBJ1-1; no clear D gene. This CDR3 has 13 amino acids. With 7 bases removed from V and 3 bases from J, the gap between germline ends came to 13 bases. Germline values: CDR1 SGHRS, CDR2 YFSETQ.

The gene calls are TRBV27 and TRBJ2-7, with D hard to call. Germline CDR1 reads MNHEY; CDR2 reads SMNVEV (reference sequence). The CDR3 is 15 residues long. The V gene lost 1 base and the J gene lost 2 bases, with 12 bases spanning the gap. In nucleotides, the CDR3 is TGTGCCAGCAGTTTATTTAGGGCAGCCACCTACGAGCAGTACTTC. Its protein is CASSLFRAATYEQYF.

The V call is TRBV5-6, the J call TRBJ1-1; perhaps TRBD1 as D (6 bases). Germline CDR1 reads SGHDT; CDR2 reads YYEEEE. V was trimmed by 4 bases and J by 2 bases, leaving 15 bases between them. CDR3 length equals 15 residues. The CDR3 nucleotides are TGTGCCAGCAGCCTGATGGACAGAATAAACACTGAAGCTTTCTTT. Amino acids: CASSLMDRINTEAFF.

This clonotype was observed a handful of times. The chain employs TRBV6-2 or TRBV6-3 and TRBJ2-1; TRBD2 matches at 7 bases. CDR1 is MNHEY, CDR2 SVGEGT, per germline. V trimming: 3 bases; J trimming: 2 bases; junction bases outside the gene matches: 7. This CDR3 contains 16 residues. The CDR3 sequence: CASSYGAGVAYNEQFF. CDR3 nucleotide sequence: TGTGCCAGCAGTTATGGGGCGGGAGTAGCCTACAATGAGCAGTTCTTC.

This clonotype has ten or more counts. This CDR3 is CASSLALATNEKLFF. CDR3 DNA: TGCGCCAGCAGCTTGGCTTTAGCAACTAATGAAAAACTGTTTTTT. The rearrangement uses TRBV5-1 and TRBJ1-4; no clear D gene. Trimming shortened V by 0 bases and J by 0 bases, and 6 bases separated the two germline ends. The CDR3 runs to 15 residues. Germline loops: CDR1 SGHRS, CDR2 YFSETQ.

This clonotype appeared a few times. This chain links TRBV25-1 with TRBJ2-5, with D tentatively TRBD1 (6 bases). Germline V gene lookup returns CDR1 MGHDK and CDR2 SYGVNS. This CDR3 is 13 amino acids long. V lost 7 bases, J lost 7 bases, and 16 bases lay in between. CDR3 sequence (DNA): TGTGCCAGCACCAAAGGACAGCACAGGACCCAGTACTTC. Translating it yields CASTKGQHRTQYF.

The rearrangement uses TRBV7-9 and TRBJ1-2, with D perhaps TRBD1 (6 bases). V was shortened by 4 bases and J by 4 bases, with 7 bases between the two germline ends. CDR1 and CDR2 from the germline V gene are SEHNR and FQNEAQ (reference sequence). The length of the CDR3 is 12 residues. The chain's CDR3 is CASSWDTYGYTF. Written as DNA, the CDR3 is TGTGCCAGCAGCTGGGACACCTATGGCTACACCTTC.

V gene TRBV11-3 combines with J gene TRBJ2-2, with D hard to call. The CDR3 is made up of 14 amino acids. Trimming shortened V by 1 base and J by 7 bases, and 10 bases separated the two germline ends. Germline values: CDR1 SGHNT, CDR2 YENEEA. This chain's CDR3 is CASSLGEARGELFF. In DNA form, the CDR3 reads TGTGCCAGCAGCTTAGGCGAAGCGCGCGGGGAGCTGTTTTTT.

The chain combines TRBV5-4 with TRBJ2-5; 10 bases are shared with TRBD1. The germline V gene encodes CDR1 SGHNT and CDR2 YYREEE (reference sequence). The J segment lost 4 bases and the V segment lost 4 bases, leaving 7 bases of the junction unmatched. This CDR3 contains 15 residues. In nucleotides, the CDR3 is TGTGCCAGCAGCCCCCGCGACAGGGGGCCAGAGACCCAGTACTTC. Its translation: CASSPRDRGPETQYF. The entire variable domain, with the rest obtained from reference TRBV5-4 and TRBJ2-5, is as follows: ETGVTQSPTHLIKTRGQQVTLRCSSQSGHNTVSWYQQALGQGPQFIFQYYREEENGRGNFPPRFSGLQFPNYSSELNVNALELDDSALYLCASSPRDRGPETQYFGPGTRLLVL.

V gene TRBV19 combines with J gene TRBJ2-2; 8 positions match TRBD1. The CDR3 runs to 16 residues. J gave up 7 bases and V 3 bases, and 10 bases lay outside the gene matches. Germline V gene lookup returns CDR1 LNHDA and CDR2 SQIVND (reference sequence). CDR3 coding DNA: TGTGCCAGTAGTATCCTGGCAGGGGGCAGGAACGGGGAGCTGTTTTTT. Protein product: CASSILAGGRNGELFF.